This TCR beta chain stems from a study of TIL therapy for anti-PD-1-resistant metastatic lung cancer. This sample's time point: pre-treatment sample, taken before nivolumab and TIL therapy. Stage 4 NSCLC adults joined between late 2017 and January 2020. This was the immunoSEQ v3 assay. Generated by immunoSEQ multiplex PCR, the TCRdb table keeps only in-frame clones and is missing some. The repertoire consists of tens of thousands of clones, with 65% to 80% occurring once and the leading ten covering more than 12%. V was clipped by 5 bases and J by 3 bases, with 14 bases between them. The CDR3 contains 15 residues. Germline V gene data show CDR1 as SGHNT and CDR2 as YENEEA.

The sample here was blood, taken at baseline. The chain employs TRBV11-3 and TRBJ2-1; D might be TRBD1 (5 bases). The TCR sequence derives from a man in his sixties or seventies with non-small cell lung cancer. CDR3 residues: CASSPQGPHYNEQFF. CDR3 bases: TGTGCCAGCAGCCCGCAGGGCCCCCACTACAATGAGCAGTTCTTC.